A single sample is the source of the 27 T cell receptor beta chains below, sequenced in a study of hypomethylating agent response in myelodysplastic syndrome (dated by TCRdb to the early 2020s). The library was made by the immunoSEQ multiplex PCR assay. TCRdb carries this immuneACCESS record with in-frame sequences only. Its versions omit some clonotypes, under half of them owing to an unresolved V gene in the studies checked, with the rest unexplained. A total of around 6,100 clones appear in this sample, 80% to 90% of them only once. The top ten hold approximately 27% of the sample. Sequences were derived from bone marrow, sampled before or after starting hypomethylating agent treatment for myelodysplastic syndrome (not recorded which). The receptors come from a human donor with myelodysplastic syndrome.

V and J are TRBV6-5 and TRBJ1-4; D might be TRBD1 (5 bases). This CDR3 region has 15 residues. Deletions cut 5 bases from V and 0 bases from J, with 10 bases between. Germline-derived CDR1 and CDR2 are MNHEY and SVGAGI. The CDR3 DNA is TGTGCCAGCAGTAGCCTAGGGGCAACTAATGAAAAACTGTTTTTT. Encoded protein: CASSSLGATNEKLFF.

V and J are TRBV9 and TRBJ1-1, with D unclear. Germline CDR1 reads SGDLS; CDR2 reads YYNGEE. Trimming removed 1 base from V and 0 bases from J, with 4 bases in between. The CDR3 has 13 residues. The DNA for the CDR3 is TGTGCCAGCAGCGTATATGTGAACACTGAAGCTTTCTTT. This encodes CASSVYVNTEAFF.

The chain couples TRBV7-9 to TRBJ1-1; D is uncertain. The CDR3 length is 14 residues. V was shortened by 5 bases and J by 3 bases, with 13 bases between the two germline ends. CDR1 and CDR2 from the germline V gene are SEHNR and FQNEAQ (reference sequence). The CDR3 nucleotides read TGTGCCAGCAGCCCCCAAGGTTGGGACACTGAAGCTTTCTTT. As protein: CASSPQGWDTEAFF.

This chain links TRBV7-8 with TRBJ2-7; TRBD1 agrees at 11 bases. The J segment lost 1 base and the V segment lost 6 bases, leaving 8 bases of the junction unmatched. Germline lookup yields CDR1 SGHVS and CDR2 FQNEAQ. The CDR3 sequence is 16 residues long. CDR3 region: CASSFRDRGLSYEQYF. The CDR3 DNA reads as TGTGCCAGCAGTTTCCGGGACAGGGGGTTATCCTACGAGCAGTACTTC.

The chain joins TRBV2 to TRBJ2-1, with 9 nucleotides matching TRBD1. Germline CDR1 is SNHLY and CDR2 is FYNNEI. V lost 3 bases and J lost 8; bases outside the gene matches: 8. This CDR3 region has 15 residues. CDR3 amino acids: CASSDRGQGNDEQFF. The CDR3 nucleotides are TGTGCCAGCAGTGACAGGGGACAGGGAAACGATGAGCAGTTCTTC.

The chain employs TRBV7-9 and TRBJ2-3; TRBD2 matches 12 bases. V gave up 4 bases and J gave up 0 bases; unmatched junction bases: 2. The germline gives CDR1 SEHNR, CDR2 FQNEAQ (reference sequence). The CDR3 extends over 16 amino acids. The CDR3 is CASSSGLAGSTDTQYF. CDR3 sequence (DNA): TGTGCCAGCAGCTCCGGACTAGCGGGGAGCACAGATACGCAGTATTTT.

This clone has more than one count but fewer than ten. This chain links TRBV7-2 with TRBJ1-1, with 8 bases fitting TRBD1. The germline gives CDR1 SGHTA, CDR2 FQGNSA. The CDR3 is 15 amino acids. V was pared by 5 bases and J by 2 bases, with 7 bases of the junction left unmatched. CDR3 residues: CASSPTGQVNTEAFF. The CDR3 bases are TGTGCCAGCAGCCCAACGGGACAGGTAAACACTGAAGCTTTCTTT.

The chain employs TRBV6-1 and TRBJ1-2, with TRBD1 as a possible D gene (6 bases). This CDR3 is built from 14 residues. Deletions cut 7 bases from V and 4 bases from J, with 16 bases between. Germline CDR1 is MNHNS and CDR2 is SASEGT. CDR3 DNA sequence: TGTGCCAGCACCGAAACACAGGGCCCCTATGGCTACACCTTC. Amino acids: CASTETQGPYGYTF.

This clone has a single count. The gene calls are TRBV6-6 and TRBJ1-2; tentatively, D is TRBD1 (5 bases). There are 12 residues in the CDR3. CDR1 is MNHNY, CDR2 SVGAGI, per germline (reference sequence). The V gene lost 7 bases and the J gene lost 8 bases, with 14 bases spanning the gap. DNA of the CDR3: TGTGCCAGCACCCCGGAAGGGGTCGGCTACACCTTC. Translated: CASTPEGVGYTF.

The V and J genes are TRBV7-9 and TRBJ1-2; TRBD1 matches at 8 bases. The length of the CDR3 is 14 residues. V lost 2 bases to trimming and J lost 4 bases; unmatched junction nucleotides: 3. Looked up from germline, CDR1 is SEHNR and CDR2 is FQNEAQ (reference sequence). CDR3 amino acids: CASSLWQGAYGYTF. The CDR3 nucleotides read TGTGCCAGCAGCTTATGGCAGGGGGCCTATGGCTACACCTTC. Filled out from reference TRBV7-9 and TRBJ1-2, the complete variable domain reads DTGVSQNPRHKITKRGQNVTFRCDPISEHNRLYWYRQTLGQGPEFLTYFQNEAQLEKSRLLSDRFSAERPKGSFSTLEIQRTEQGDSAMYLCASSLWQGAYGYTFGSGTRLTVV.

The CDR3 reads CASSLRPLGSSGDWEQYF. As DNA, the CDR3 is TGTGCCAGCAGCTTAAGGCCCCTGGGTAGCTCGGGGGATTGGGAGCAGTACTTC. The rearrangement links TRBV11-3 to TRBJ2-7, with D possibly being TRBD2 (6 bases). Trimming removed 2 bases from V and 7 bases from J, with 27 bases in between. The CDR3 has 18 residues. Germline CDR1 is SGHNT and CDR2 is YENEEA.

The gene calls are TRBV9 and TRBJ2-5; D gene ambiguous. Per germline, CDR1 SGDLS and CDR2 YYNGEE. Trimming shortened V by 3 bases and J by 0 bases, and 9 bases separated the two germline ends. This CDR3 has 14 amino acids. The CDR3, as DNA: TGTGCCAGCAGCGCCCACTCGTACCAAGAGACCCAGTACTTC. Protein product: CASSAHSYQETQYF.

CDR3 protein: CASSFSGVQETQYF. DNA of the CDR3: TGTGCCAGCAGTTTCAGCGGAGTACAAGAGACCCAGTACTTC. This sequence joins TRBV6-1 and TRBJ2-5; maybe TRBD2 (5 bases). This CDR3 spans 14 amino acids. Trimming took 5 bases from V and 2 from J, leaving 12 bases between them. Germline CDR1 MNHNS, CDR2 SASEGT.

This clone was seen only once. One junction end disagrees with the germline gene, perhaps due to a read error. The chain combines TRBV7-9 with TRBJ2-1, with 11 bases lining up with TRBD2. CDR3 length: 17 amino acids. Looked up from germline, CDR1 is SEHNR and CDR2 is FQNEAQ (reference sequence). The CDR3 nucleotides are TGTGCCAGCACCTTAAGGCCTAGCGGGGGGAAGGGGAATGAGCAGTTCTTC. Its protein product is CASTLRPSGGKGNEQFF.

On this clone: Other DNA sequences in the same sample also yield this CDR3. CDR3 residues: CASSERKNYGYTF. DNA of the CDR3: TGTGCCAGCAGTGAGAGGAAAAACTATGGCTACACCTTC. V usage is TRBV6-1 and J usage is TRBJ1-2, with D unclear. CDR1 is MNHNS, CDR2 SASEGT, per germline. V was pared by 3 bases and J by 2 bases, with 7 bases between. This CDR3 spans 13 amino acids.

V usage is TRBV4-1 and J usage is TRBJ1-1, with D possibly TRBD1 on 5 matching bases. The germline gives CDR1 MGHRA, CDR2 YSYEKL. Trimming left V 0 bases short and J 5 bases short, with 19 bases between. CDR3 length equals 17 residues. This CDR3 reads CASSQDMIGGRGTEAFF. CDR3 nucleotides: TGCGCCAGCAGCCAAGATATGATCGGGGGGAGAGGAACTGAAGCTTTCTTT.

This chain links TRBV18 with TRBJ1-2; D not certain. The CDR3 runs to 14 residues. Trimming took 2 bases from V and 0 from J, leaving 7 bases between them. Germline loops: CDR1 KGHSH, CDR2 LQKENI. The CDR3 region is CASSPGSPNYGYTF. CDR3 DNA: TGTGCCAGCTCACCAGGGTCACCTAACTATGGCTACACCTTC.

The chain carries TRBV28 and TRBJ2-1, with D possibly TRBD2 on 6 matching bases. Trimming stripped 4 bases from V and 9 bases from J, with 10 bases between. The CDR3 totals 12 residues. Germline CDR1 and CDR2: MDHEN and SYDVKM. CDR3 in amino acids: CASSSWDSEQFF. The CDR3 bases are TGTGCCAGCAGTTCCTGGGACTCTGAGCAGTTCTTC.

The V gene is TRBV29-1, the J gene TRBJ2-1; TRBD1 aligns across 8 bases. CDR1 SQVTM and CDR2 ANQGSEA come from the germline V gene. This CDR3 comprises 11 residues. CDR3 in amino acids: CSGTGNNEQFF. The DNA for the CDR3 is TGCAGTGGGACAGGAAACAATGAGCAGTTCTTC.

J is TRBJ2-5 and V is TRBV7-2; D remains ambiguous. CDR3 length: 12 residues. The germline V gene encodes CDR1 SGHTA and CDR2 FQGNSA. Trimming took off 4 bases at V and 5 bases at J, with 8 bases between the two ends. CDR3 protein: CASSSRVETQYF. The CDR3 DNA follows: TGTGCCAGCAGCTCCCGGGTGGAGACCCAGTACTTC. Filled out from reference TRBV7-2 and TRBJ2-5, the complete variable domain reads GAGVSQSPSNKVTEKGKDVELRCDPISGHTALYWYRQSLGQGLEFLIYFQGNSAPDKSGLPSDRFSAERTGGSVSTLTIQRTQQEDSAVYLCASSSRVETQYFGPGTRLLVL.

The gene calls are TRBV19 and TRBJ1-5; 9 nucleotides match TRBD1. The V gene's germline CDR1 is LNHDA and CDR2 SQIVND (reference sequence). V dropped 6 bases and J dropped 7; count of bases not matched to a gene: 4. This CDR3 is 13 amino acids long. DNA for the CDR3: TGTGCCAGTAGCAGGACAGGGGAACAGCCCCAGCATTTT. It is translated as CASSRTGEQPQHF.

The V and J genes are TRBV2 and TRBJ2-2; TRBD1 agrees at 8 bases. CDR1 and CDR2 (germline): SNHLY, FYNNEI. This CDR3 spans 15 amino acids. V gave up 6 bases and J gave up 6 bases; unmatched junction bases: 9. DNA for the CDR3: TGTGCCAGCAGGTCTGACAGGGGAGTAGCCGGGGAGCTGTTTTTT. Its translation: CASRSDRGVAGELFF.

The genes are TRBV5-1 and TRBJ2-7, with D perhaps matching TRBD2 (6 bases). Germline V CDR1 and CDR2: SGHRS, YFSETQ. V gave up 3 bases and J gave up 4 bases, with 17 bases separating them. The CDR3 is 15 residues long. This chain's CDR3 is CASSSSLGGRYEQYF. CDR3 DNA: TGCGCCAGCAGCTCAAGTTTGGGGGGACGGTACGAGCAGTACTTC.

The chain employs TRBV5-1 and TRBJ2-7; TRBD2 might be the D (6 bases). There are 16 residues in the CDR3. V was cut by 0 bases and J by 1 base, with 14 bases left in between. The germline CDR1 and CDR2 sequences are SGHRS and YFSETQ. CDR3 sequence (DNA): TGCGCCAGCAGCTTGGGGAGGGACCCCCGGTCCTACGAGCAGTACTTC. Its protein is CASSLGRDPRSYEQYF.

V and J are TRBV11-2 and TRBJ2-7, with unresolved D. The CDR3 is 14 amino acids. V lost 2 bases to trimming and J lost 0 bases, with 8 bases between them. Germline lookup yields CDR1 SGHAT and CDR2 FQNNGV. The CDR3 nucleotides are TGTGCCAGCAGCTTAACTCGTAGCTCCTACGAGCAGTACTTC. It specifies CASSLTRSSYEQYF.

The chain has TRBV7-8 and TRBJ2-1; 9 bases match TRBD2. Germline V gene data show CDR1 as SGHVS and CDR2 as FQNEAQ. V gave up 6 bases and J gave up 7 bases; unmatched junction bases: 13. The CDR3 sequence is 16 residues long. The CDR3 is CASSRIGTSLWNEQFF. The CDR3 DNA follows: TGTGCCAGCAGTCGAATTGGGACTAGCCTGTGGAATGAGCAGTTCTTC.

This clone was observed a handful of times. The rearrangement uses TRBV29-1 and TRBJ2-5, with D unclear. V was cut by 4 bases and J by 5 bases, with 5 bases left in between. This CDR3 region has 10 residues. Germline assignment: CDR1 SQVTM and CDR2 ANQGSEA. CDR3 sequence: CSVAYETQYF. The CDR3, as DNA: TGCAGCGTTGCGTACGAGACCCAGTACTTC.